These 26 T cell receptor beta chains originate from one sample sequenced in a study of human T cells and chemical hapten exposure. Using its own MiXCR run on the RACE reads, TCRdb lists one record per CDR3 protein. The profile shows some 350,000 distinct CDR3 sequences, under 9% of them singletons. The time point: patch test 1, 2 weeks after DPC sensitization. Noted treatment: therapeutic diphenylcyclopropenone sensitization with weekly scalp DPC. Sequencing used whole blood, obtained in connection with sensitization to the hapten diphenylcyclopropenone (DPC). Source of these receptors: a young woman with alopecia areata. Some clones in this sample may be carry-over from other donors' samples.

Many counts were recorded for this clonotype. The chain combines TRBV6-5 with TRBJ1-2; no reliable D call. This CDR3 comprises 13 residues. The V end was cut by 6 bases, the J end by 0 bases, with 8 bases between. Germline lookup yields CDR1 MNHEY and CDR2 SVGAGI. CDR3 bases: TGTGCCAGCAGCCCCAGATCTAACTATGGCTACACCTTC. Translating it yields CASSPRSNYGYTF.

This clonotype was observed a handful of times. The rearrangement joins TRBV5-1 to TRBJ2-3; TRBD1 matches at 7 bases. Germline loops: CDR1 SGHRS, CDR2 YFSETQ. J lost 0 bases, V lost 3 bases, and 7 bases had no gene match. This CDR3 comprises 16 residues. CDR3 in DNA: TGCGCCAGCAGCTCTGGGGACAGTGCTAGCACAGATACGCAGTATTTT. As protein: CASSSGDSASTDTQYF.

Many counts were recorded for this clonotype. The chain is built from TRBV27 and TRBJ2-3; 8 bases fit TRBD1. The CDR3 sequence is 15 residues long. Germline values: CDR1 MNHEY, CDR2 SMNVEV (reference sequence). The V gene end was trimmed by 7 bases and the J gene end by 2 bases; junction bases not matched to a gene: 8. The CDR3 DNA sequence: TGTGCCAGCAAAAAGCCGGGACAGGACACAGATACGCAGTATTTT. As protein: CASKKPGQDTDTQYF.

A few counts support this clonotype. The genes are TRBV6-5 and TRBJ1-3, with D unresolved. The CDR3 consists of 18 residues. Trimming shortened V by 0 bases and J by 0 bases, and 15 bases separated the two germline ends. Per the germline V gene, CDR1 is MNHEY and CDR2 is SVGAGI. The CDR3 region has the DNA TGTGCCAGCAGTTACTCGATAATCGGTACAGCCTCTGGAAACACCATATATTTT. As protein: CASSYSIIGTASGNTIYF.

In this sample, this clonotype turned up many times. The V call is TRBV28, the J call TRBJ1-2; 7 nucleotides match TRBD1. Germline CDR1 is MDHEN and CDR2 is SYDVKM. V dropped 6 bases and J dropped 4; count of bases not matched to a gene: 8. The CDR3 covers 14 residues. The CDR3, as DNA: TGTGCCAGCAGCGGGACAGCGACAACCTATGGCTACACCTTC. It encodes CASSGTATTYGYTF.

This clonotype was found a few times. The chain employs TRBV6-5 and TRBJ1-2, with 9 positions matching TRBD1. The length of the CDR3 is 14 residues. V shed 6 bases and J 7 bases; nucleotides not matched to a gene: 9. CDR1 and CDR2 (germline): MNHEY, SVGAGI. DNA for the CDR3: TGTGCCAGCAGCCCCGCGGACAGGGGAGTTGGCTACACCTTC. Residues: CASSPADRGVGYTF.

This clonotype has only a few counts. The chain is built from TRBV7-2 and TRBJ2-5, with D tentatively TRBD2 (6 bases). The CDR3 runs to 16 residues. Germline CDR1 and CDR2: SGHTA and FQGNSA. Trimming cost V 1 base and J 4 bases, with 16 bases left between them. CDR3 residues: CASSLVGGAAPETQYF. The CDR3 bases are TGTGCCAGCAGCTTAGTCGGCGGGGCGGCCCCAGAGACCCAGTACTTC. Together with reference TRBV7-2 and TRBJ2-5, the CDR3 gives the full variable domain: GAGVSQSPSNKVTEKGKDVELRCDPISGHTALYWYRQSLGQGLEFLIYFQGNSAPDKSGLPSDRFSAERTGGSVSTLTIQRTQQEDSAVYLCASSLVGGAAPETQYFGPGTRLLVL.

In its sample, this clonotype was seen a few times. The chain is built from TRBV2 and TRBJ2-5; 7 bases agree with TRBD1. The ends lost 6 bases at V and 2 bases at J; junction bases unmatched: 9. The CDR3 consists of 15 residues. Germline values: CDR1 SNHLY, CDR2 FYNNEI. CDR3 coding DNA: TGTGCCAGCAGGCCTTTGTCCAGGGGGCAAGAGACCCAGTACTTC. Its protein is CASRPLSRGQETQYF.

The chain links TRBV7-2 to TRBJ2-6; D not resolved. Germline assignment: CDR1 SGHTA and CDR2 FQGNSA. Trimming took 1 base from V and 0 from J, leaving 10 bases between them. CDR3 length equals 17 residues. CDR3 region: CASSLVGSRSGANVLTF. DNA for the CDR3: TGTGCCAGCAGCTTAGTGGGCTCCCGCTCTGGGGCCAACGTCCTGACTTTC.

V gene TRBV20-1 combines with J gene TRBJ2-7, with TRBD1 identical over 7 bases. The V and J ends lost 1 base and 3 bases, in that order; junction bases with no gene match: 3. The CDR3 loop spans 13 amino acids. CDR1 DFQATT and CDR2 SNEGSKA come from the germline V gene (reference sequence). The CDR3 nucleotides read TGCAGTGCTAGAGCCGGACAGGACTACGAGCAGTACTTC. Its protein product is CSARAGQDYEQYF.

The genes are TRBV7-2 and TRBJ1-1; no definite D call. Germline-derived CDR1 and CDR2 are SGHTA and FQGNSA. The CDR3 has 15 residues. The V end was cut by 5 bases, the J end by 5 bases, with 18 bases between. Here the CDR3 reads CASSLSRTLGTEAFF. As DNA, the CDR3 is TGTGCCAGCAGCCTATCGAGGACCCTGGGAACTGAAGCTTTCTTT.

This clonotype was detected ten times or more. V is TRBV20-1 and J is TRBJ2-1; 10 bases fit TRBD2. The CDR3 has 17 residues. Losses at the gene ends were 1 base for V and 8 bases for J; bases not matched to a gene: 14. Per the germline V gene, CDR1 is DFQATT and CDR2 is SNEGSKA (reference sequence). The CDR3 DNA is TGCAGTGCTAGAGTCCAAACGAGGACTAGCGGCTTCGATGAGCAGTTCTTC. Translating it yields CSARVQTRTSGFDEQFF.

This clonotype has just a few counts. The chain uses TRBV27 and TRBJ2-7; the D gene is possibly TRBD1 (6 bases). Trimming stripped 5 bases from V and 3 bases from J, with 17 bases between. There are 15 residues in the CDR3. CDR1 and CDR2 from the germline V gene are MNHEY and SMNVEV (reference sequence). This CDR3 reads CASSPRQARDYEQYF. The CDR3 DNA reads TGTGCCAGCAGTCCTAGACAGGCGAGGGACTACGAGCAGTACTTC.

Ten or more counts support this clonotype. The junction and the germline gene differ at one end; a read error may be behind it. The chain uses TRBV4-1 and TRBJ2-3; D remains unclear. The CDR3 totals 12 residues. Germline values: CDR1 MGHRA, CDR2 YSYEKL. The CDR3 bases are TGTGCCAGCAGCCAAGTTCTAGATACGCAGTATTTT. It codes for CASSQVLDTQYF.

The chain is built from TRBV9 and TRBJ1-2; D is unresolved. V lost 4 bases and J lost 8, with 15 bases in between. Per the germline V gene, CDR1 is SGDLS and CDR2 is YYNGEE. This CDR3 comprises 13 residues. CDR3 region: CASSPQPDDGYTF. CDR3 nucleotides: TGTGCCAGCAGCCCTCAACCGGACGACGGCTACACCTTC.

The chain employs TRBV2 and TRBJ1-2; weak D call: TRBD1 (6 bases). Trimming took 4 bases from V and 5 from J, leaving 14 bases between them. This CDR3 has 14 amino acids. Germline loops: CDR1 SNHLY, CDR2 FYNNEI. For the CDR3, the DNA is TGTGCCAGCAGTGGCCGACAGGCCGGGTATGGCTACACCTTC. Protein: CASSGRQAGYGYTF.

In this sample, this clonotype turned up a few times. The chain has TRBV7-2 and TRBJ2-3; D might be TRBD1 (5 bases). Deletions cut 2 bases from V and 3 bases from J, with 15 bases between. CDR1 is SGHTA, CDR2 FQGNSA, per germline. The CDR3 consists of 16 residues. CDR3 DNA sequence: TGTGCCAGCAGCTTAAACGCAGGGATGAATACAGATACGCAGTATTTT. Translating it yields CASSLNAGMNTDTQYF.

This rearrangement joins TRBV15 to TRBJ2-7, with 7 bases that match TRBD1. With 2 bases clipped from V and 2 bases from J, the junction kept 3 bases outside the gene matches. This CDR3 is 14 amino acids long. The germline CDR1 and CDR2 sequences are LNHNV and YYDKDF (reference sequence). The CDR3 DNA sequence: TGTGCCACCAGCAGACCTGGACAGGCCTACGAGCAGTACTTC. It yields the protein CATSRPGQAYEQYF.

The chain carries TRBV2 and TRBJ2-2, with unresolved D. The CDR3 extends over 12 amino acids. In germline, CDR1 is SNHLY, CDR2 FYNNEI. V lost 2 bases and J lost 6, with 4 bases in between. CDR3: CASSEISGELFF. Written as DNA, the CDR3 is TGTGCCAGCAGTGAAATCTCCGGGGAGCTGTTTTTT.

The V and J genes are TRBV29-1 and TRBJ2-7, with D perhaps matching TRBD2 (5 bases). CDR1 and CDR2 from the germline V gene are SQVTM and ANQGSEA. With 4 bases removed from V and 6 bases from J, the gap between germline ends came to 10 bases. The CDR3 has 11 amino acids. CDR3: CSVGAEGEQYF. CDR3 coding DNA: TGCAGCGTTGGGGCAGAGGGCGAGCAGTACTTC.

In this sample, this clonotype turned up a few times. The V and J genes are TRBV4-3 and TRBJ2-3; TRBD2 matches 8 bases. The germline CDR1 and CDR2 sequences are LGHNA and YSLEER. V was clipped by 1 base and J by 5 bases; unmatched bases: 8. CDR3 length: 16 amino acids. The CDR3 region has the DNA TGCGCCAGCAGCCAAGCGGCGGGCGGGGGGTTAGATACGCAGTATTTT. Amino acid sequence: CASSQAAGGGLDTQYF.

The gene calls are TRBV6-2 or TRBV6-3 and TRBJ1-1; a possible D gene is TRBD1 (5 bases). The germline gives CDR1 MNHEY, CDR2 SVGEGT. V lost 8 bases and J lost 7, with 11 bases in between. This CDR3 spans 11 amino acids. CDR3 region: CASGEGLEAFF. In DNA, the CDR3 is TGTGCCAGCGGTGAGGGACTTGAAGCTTTCTTT.

This clonotype was counted between two and nine times. This rearrangement joins TRBV15 to TRBJ1-5; possible D gene TRBD1, 5 bases. The germline V and J ends were trimmed by 0 bases and 1 base, with 7 bases remaining between them. Germline V lookup: CDR1 LNHNV, CDR2 YYDKDF (reference sequence). The CDR3 consists of 15 residues. The CDR3 nucleotides read TGTGCCACCAGCAGAGACAACAGGAGCAATCAGCCCCAGCATTTT. Its protein is CATSRDNRSNQPQHF.

This clonotype came up a few times. This CDR3 reads CASSLTDQPQHF. CDR3 nucleotide sequence: TGTGCCAGCAGTTTAACAGATCAGCCCCAGCATTTT. This chain uses TRBV12-3 or TRBV12-4 with TRBJ1-5, with unresolved D. This CDR3 region has 12 residues. V lost 2 bases and J 5 bases, leaving 4 bases between the germline ends.

This clonotype came up a few times. V is TRBV18 and J is TRBJ1-5, with D perhaps matching TRBD1 (5 bases). Trimming removed 3 bases at V and 0 bases at J, with 9 bases between. This CDR3 has 15 residues. Germline CDR1 reads KGHSH; CDR2 reads LQKENI. The CDR3 sequence is CASSPGGSSNQPQHF. Here the CDR3 DNA reads TGTGCCAGCTCACCCGGGGGGTCTAGCAATCAGCCCCAGCATTTT.

This clonotype was observed at least ten times. CDR3 region: CASSQERVSGGGGDTQYF. The CDR3 DNA is TGCGCCAGCAGCCAAGAAAGGGTTAGCGGGGGGGGAGGTGATACGCAGTATTTT. J is TRBJ2-3 and V is TRBV4-3; the match to TRBD2 covers 11 bases. This CDR3 is 18 amino acids long. V lost 0 bases and J lost 6; bases outside the gene matches: 11. Per germline, CDR1 LGHNA and CDR2 YSLEER.